The 11 T cell receptor beta chains reported below all come from one sample, sequenced in a study of blood T cell repertoires in COVID-19 (dated by TCRdb to the early 2020s). Library construction relied on the immunoSEQ multiplex PCR assay. This is the immuneACCESS table as TCRdb keeps it, with only in-frame sequences that have V and J called. A part of the clones is gone; compared with another copy, unresolved V genes explain less than half, and the rest is unexplained. The sample table shows some 170,000 clones, and about 85% are seen once. Together, the top ten hold approximately 1.1% of the sample. Sequences were obtained from peripheral blood. These receptors were taken from a man between 40 and 49 years old with acute or convalescent COVID-19.

The CDR3: CASSPRGMSTGELFF. In DNA form, the CDR3 reads TGCGCCAGCAGCCCACGGGGGATGAGCACCGGGGAGCTGTTTTTT. The gene calls are TRBV4-1 and TRBJ2-2; weak D call: TRBD2 (6 bases). This CDR3 has 15 residues. Trimming took off 4 bases at V and 4 bases at J, with 13 bases between the two ends. Germline-derived CDR1 and CDR2 are MGHRA and YSYEKL.

This clone was seen once. The V and J genes are TRBV6-2 or TRBV6-3 and TRBJ2-1; 7 bases agree with TRBD2. Germline lookup yields CDR1 MNHEY and CDR2 SVGEGT. The V and J ends lost 4 bases and 10 bases, in that order; junction bases with no gene match: 10. The CDR3 is made up of 14 amino acids. CDR3 loop: CASSFGRGFSEQFF. The CDR3 DNA reads TGTGCCAGCAGTTTTGGGCGGGGGTTTTCAGAGCAGTTCTTC.

This clone was observed a handful of times. V gene TRBV6-5 combines with J gene TRBJ1-2; 8 nucleotides line up with TRBD1. In germline, CDR1 is MNHEY, CDR2 SVGAGI. J lost 6 bases, V lost 4 bases, and 1 base had no gene match. This CDR3 is built from 12 residues. The CDR3 DNA is TGTGCCAGCAGTTGGGGACAGGATGGCTACACCTTC. This codes for CASSWGQDGYTF.

In this sample, this clone turned up once. The V call is TRBV6-5, the J call TRBJ1-6; weak D call: TRBD1 (6 bases). Germline-derived CDR1 and CDR2 are MNHEY and SVGAGI. With 2 bases removed from V and 0 bases from J, the gap between germline ends came to 8 bases. The CDR3 contains 16 residues. The CDR3 nucleotides read TGTGCCAGCAGTTACATGGACAGCTCCTATAATTCACCCCTCCACTTT. It encodes CASSYMDSSYNSPLHF.

The rearrangement uses TRBV7-2 and TRBJ1-1, with TRBD1 as a possible D gene (6 bases). Looked up from germline, CDR1 is SGHTA and CDR2 is FQGNSA. The CDR3 has 13 residues. V was clipped by 0 bases and J by 5 bases, with 7 bases between them. CDR3 loop: CASSLAQGTEAFF. CDR3 DNA sequence: TGTGCCAGCAGCTTAGCTCAGGGGACTGAAGCTTTCTTT.

This CDR3 reads CASSEARRTTGELFF. The CDR3 nucleotides read TGTGCCAGCAGTGAAGCTCGGAGGACCACCGGGGAGCTGTTTTTT. This chain connects TRBV6-1 to TRBJ2-2; tentative D call: TRBD2 (5 bases). Germline V CDR1 and CDR2: MNHNS, SASEGT. The CDR3 length is 15 residues. Trimming cost V 0 bases and J 4 bases, with 9 bases left between them.

V is TRBV4-3 and J is TRBJ2-1, with no clear D. The CDR3 is 15 residues long. The V gene lost 0 bases and the J gene lost 6 bases, with 12 bases spanning the gap. CDR1 and CDR2 from the germline V gene are LGHNA and YSLEER. DNA of the CDR3: TGCGCCAGCAGCCAAGATATGTCTAGATCCAATGAGCAGTTCTTC. It translates to CASSQDMSRSNEQFF.

The chain combines TRBV9 with TRBJ1-1; 7 nucleotides match TRBD1. The germline gives CDR1 SGDLS, CDR2 YYNGEE. The CDR3 sequence is 15 residues long. Trimming cost V 3 bases and J 3 bases; bases outside gene matches: 8. DNA of the CDR3: TGTGCCAGCAGCGGGCCGGGACAGCTTTACACTGAAGCTTTCTTT. Encoded protein: CASSGPGQLYTEAFF.

This clone was counted once. The chain has TRBV6-5 and TRBJ2-2, with a weak D call TRBD1 (6 bases). Germline V gives CDR1 MNHEY, CDR2 SVGAGI. The CDR3 extends over 15 amino acids. The V and J ends lost 6 bases and 2 bases respectively, with 13 bases between them. In DNA, the CDR3 is TGTGCCAGCAGAGACAGGAATTTAAACACCGGGGAGCTGTTTTTT. Amino acids: CASRDRNLNTGELFF.

V gene TRBV4-2 combines with J gene TRBJ2-7, with 7 bases that match TRBD2. This CDR3 has 18 residues. V shed 5 bases and J 1 base; nucleotides not matched to a gene: 17. Per the germline V gene, CDR1 is LGHNA and CDR2 is YNFKEQ. This CDR3 is CASSVRVPGGSESYEQYF. CDR3 sequence (DNA): TGTGCCAGCAGCGTCCGGGTCCCGGGGGGTTCGGAGTCCTACGAGCAGTACTTC.

The chain combines TRBV6-5 with TRBJ1-1, with TRBD1 matching over 7 bases. Germline V gene data show CDR1 as MNHEY and CDR2 as SVGAGI. The CDR3 has 14 amino acids. The J segment lost 1 base and the V segment lost 4 bases, leaving 3 bases of the junction unmatched. Here the CDR3 reads CASSWDSKNTEAFF. DNA for the CDR3: TGTGCCAGCAGTTGGGACAGCAAGAACACTGAAGCTTTCTTT.